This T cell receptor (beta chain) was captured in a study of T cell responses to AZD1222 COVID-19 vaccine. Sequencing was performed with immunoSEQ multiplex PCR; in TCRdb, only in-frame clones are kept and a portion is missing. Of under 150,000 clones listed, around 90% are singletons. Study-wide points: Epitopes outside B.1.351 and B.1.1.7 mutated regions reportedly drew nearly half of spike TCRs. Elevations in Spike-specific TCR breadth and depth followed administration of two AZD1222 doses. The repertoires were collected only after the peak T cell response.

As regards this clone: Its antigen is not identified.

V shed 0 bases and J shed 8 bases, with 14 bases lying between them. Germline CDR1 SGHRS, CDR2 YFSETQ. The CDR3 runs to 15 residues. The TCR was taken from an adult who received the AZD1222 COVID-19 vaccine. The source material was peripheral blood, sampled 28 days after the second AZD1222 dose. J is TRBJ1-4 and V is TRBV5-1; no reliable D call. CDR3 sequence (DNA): TGCGCCAGCAGCTTGGACGCCGTGCGGAGGGAAAAACTGTTTTTT. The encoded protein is CASSLDAVRREKLFF. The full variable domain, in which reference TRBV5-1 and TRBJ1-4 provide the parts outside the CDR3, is KAGVTQTPRYLIKTRGQQVTLSCSPISGHRSVSWYQQTPGQGLQFLFEYFSETQRNKGNFPGRFSGRQFSNSRSEMNVSTLELGDSALYLCASSLDAVRREKLFFGSGTQLSVL.